The rows below give T cell receptor beta chains drawn from one sample of a study of blood T cell repertoires in COVID-19. The data were produced by immunoSEQ multiplex PCR, yet TCRdb's version contains in-frame clones alone and is incomplete. The data show over 400,000 clones, with roughly nine tenths seen just once and 7.8% held by the top ten. Specimen: peripheral blood. The receptors stem from a woman between 45 and 65 years old with COVID-19, enrolled during active disease. Both conserved end residues are trimmed from each CDR3.

J gene	V gene	CDR3 protein
TRBJ2-1	TRBV9	ASSVANTGVEQF
TRBJ2-7	TRBV18	ASSPTAGGVDEQY
TRBJ1-1	TRBV11-2	ASSLDWGPEAF
TRBJ2-5	TRBV7-7	ASSLVRGIQETQY
TRBJ2-1	TRBV24-1	ATSDFAGNEQF
TRBJ1-1	TRBV15	ATSRDEFGQINTEAF
TRBJ2-4	TRBV29-1	SVVVSDIQY
TRBJ2-7	TRBV13	ASSRPGDEQY
TRBJ2-3	TRBV3-1/TRBV3-2	ASSQDRQATDTQY
TRBJ2-5	TRBV7-9	ASSLRQMQETQY
TRBJ1-2	TRBV30	AWARGLLYGYT
TRBJ2-3	TRBV7-8	AITRTDYYTQY
TRBJ1-2	TRBV3-1/TRBV3-2	ASSQHGTANYGYT
TRBJ2-6	TRBV25-1	ASSEFRAANVLT
TRBJ1-1	TRBV7-2	ASQTDINFLEAF
TRBJ1-2	TRBV12-5	ASGLSTGYGYT
TRBJ2-1	TRBV5-1	ASSLAGWGAYNEQF
TRBJ2-7	TRBV27	ASSFSRLSYEQY
TRBJ1-2	TRBV29-1	SALSGSSYGYT
TRBJ1-4	TRBV2	ASSRTDSSNEKLF
TRBJ2-4	TRBV11-2	ASSFPQGGRNIQY
TRBJ1-6	TRBV11-2	ASTIDRQGSPLH
TRBJ2-2	TRBV7-9	ASSGDSNTGELF
TRBJ1-2	TRBV18	ASSPLGAREGYT
TRBJ2-3	TRBV3-1/TRBV3-2	ASSLFRADTQY
TRBJ2-1	TRBV11-2	ASSSYTSGNEQF
TRBJ1-1	TRBV7-8	ASSGSIVTGEGAF
TRBJ1-1	TRBV27	ASSWTVNTEAF
TRBJ2-3	TRBV5-4	ASGVPVGLGGDTQY
TRBJ1-1	TRBV29-1	SGARDYTEAF
TRBJ2-4	TRBV7-3	ASSLNQGGIQY
TRBJ2-1	TRBV5-4	ASSSVAGGSRDEQF